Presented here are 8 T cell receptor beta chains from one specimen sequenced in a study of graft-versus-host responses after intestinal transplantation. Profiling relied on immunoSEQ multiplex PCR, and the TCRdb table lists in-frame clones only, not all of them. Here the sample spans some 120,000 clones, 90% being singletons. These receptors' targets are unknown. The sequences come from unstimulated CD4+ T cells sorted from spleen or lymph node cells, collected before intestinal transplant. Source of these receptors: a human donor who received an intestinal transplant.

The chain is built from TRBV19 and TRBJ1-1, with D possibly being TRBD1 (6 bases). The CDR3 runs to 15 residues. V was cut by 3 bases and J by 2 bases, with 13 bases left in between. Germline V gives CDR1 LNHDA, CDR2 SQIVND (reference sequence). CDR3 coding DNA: TGTGCCAGTAGTATGACAGGTCACCTTAACACTGAAGCTTTCTTT. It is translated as CASSMTGHLNTEAFF.

This chain's CDR3 is CASTEVREVETQYF. The CDR3 DNA is TGTGCCAGCACCGAGGTCCGGGAGGTGGAGACCCAGTACTTC. V is TRBV2 and J is TRBJ2-5; 7 nucleotides match TRBD2. Germline loops: CDR1 SNHLY, CDR2 FYNNEI. V was clipped by 7 bases and J by 5 bases; unmatched bases: 10. This CDR3 spans 14 amino acids.

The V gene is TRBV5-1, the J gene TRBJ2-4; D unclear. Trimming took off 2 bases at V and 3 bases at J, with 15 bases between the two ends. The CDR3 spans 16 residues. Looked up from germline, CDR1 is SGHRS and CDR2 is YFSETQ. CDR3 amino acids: CASSLPGTPGKNIQYF. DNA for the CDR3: TGCGCCAGCAGCTTACCCGGTACCCCGGGCAAAAACATTCAGTACTTC.

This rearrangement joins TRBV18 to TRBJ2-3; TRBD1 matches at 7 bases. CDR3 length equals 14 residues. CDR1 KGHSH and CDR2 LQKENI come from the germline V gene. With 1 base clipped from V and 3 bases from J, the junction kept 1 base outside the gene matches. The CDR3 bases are TGTGCCAGCTCACCACAGGGGGCAACAGATACGCAGTATTTT. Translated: CASSPQGATDTQYF.

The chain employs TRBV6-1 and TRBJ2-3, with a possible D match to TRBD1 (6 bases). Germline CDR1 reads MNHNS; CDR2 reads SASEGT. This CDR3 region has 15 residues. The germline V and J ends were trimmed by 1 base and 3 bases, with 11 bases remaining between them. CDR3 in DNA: TGTGCCAGCAGTGAAGTATCCAGGGGTACAGATACGCAGTATTTT. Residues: CASSEVSRGTDTQYF.

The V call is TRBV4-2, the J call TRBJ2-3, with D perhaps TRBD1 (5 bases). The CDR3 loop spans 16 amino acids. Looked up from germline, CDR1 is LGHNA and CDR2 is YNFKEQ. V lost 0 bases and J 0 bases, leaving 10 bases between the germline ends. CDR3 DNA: TGTGCCAGCAGCCAAGATGGGGCAGCTAGCACAGATACGCAGTATTTT. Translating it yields CASSQDGAASTDTQYF.

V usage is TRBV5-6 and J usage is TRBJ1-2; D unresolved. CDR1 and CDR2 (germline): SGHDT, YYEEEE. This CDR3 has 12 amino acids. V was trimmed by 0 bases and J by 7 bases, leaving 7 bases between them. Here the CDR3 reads CASSLARFGYTF. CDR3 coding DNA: TGTGCCAGCAGCTTGGCTAGATTTGGCTACACCTTC.

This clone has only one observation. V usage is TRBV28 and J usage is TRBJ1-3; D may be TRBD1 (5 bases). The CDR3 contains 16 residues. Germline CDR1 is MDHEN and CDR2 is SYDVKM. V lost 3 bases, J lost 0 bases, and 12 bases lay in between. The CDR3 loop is CASSLAQVLSGNTIYF. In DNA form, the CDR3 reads TGTGCCAGCAGTTTGGCACAGGTTCTCTCTGGAAACACCATATATTTT.